This section outlines one TCR beta chain sequence together with its context. Antigen: not known. The data belong to a study of cytomegalovirus exposure and HLA in healthy donors. The study, taken as a whole, reports: CMV serostatus was the sole immune exposure information available. High sensitivity and specificity were reportedly achieved when the classifier diagnosed cytomegalovirus status. Highest at DRB1 and lowest at HLA-C, TCR association rates differed among HLA loci in a later analysis.

Researchers ran the PCR with 60 Vbeta and 13 Jbeta primers. Libraries were prepared by immunoSEQ multiplex PCR; TCRdb keeps only in-frame clonotypes and omits some of them. The sample has 110,000 to 150,000 clones; roughly 80% are singletons. Germline V gene sequence: CDR1 PRHDT, CDR2 FYEKMQ (reference sequence). This CDR3 is 14 amino acids long. V dropped 4 bases and J dropped 4 bases, with 11 bases sitting between them. The sequence was obtained from a woman aged 40 to 50 in good health and CMV-seropositive. The sample was PBMCs. V and J are TRBV13 and TRBJ2-1; perhaps TRBD1 as D (5 bases). The CDR3 DNA follows: TGTGCCAGCAGCTCCAACCAGGGTTACAATGAGCAGTTCTTC. Translated, it gives CASSSNQGYNEQFF.